One sample yielded the 4 T cell receptor beta chains listed below, sequenced in a study of blood T cell repertoires in COVID-19. Using immunoSEQ multiplex PCR, the repertoire was profiled, and TCRdb retains in-frame clones only, with some absent. The sample records some 260,000 clones, approximately 84% being singletons. Sequences were obtained from PBMCs or T cells enriched from blood (not recorded which). The receptors were gathered from a man in his forties who had recovered from COVID-19.

The chain combines TRBV19 with TRBJ1-3, with 11 positions matching TRBD1. Germline V lookup: CDR1 LNHDA, CDR2 SQIVND (reference sequence). This CDR3 is built from 15 residues. Unmatched junction bases numbered 5, after V lost 8 bases and J lost 2 bases. CDR3 sequence reads: CASGGTGGAGNTIYF. The CDR3, as DNA: TGTGCCAGTGGAGGGACAGGGGGTGCTGGAAACACCATATATTTT.

This chain links TRBV28 with TRBJ2-2; D remains unclear. V gave up 4 bases and J gave up 6 bases, with 9 bases separating them. Germline lookup yields CDR1 MDHEN and CDR2 SYDVKM. The length of the CDR3 is 13 residues. The CDR3 sequence: CASSYVRSGELFF. In DNA form, the CDR3 reads TGTGCCAGCAGTTATGTCAGGTCCGGGGAGCTGTTTTTT.

The rearrangement uses TRBV5-5 and TRBJ2-2; 7 nucleotides match TRBD1. CDR3 size: 16 residues. J gave up 0 bases and V 2 bases, and 4 bases lay outside the gene matches. Per the germline V gene, CDR1 is SGHKS and CDR2 is YYEKEE (reference sequence). CDR3 residues: CASSLAGTANTGELFF. The CDR3 DNA sequence: TGTGCCAGCAGCTTAGCCGGGACAGCGAACACCGGGGAGCTGTTTTTT.

CDR3 residues: CASSPRDRKVLSEAFF. The CDR3 DNA reads TGTGCCAGCAGCCCTCGGGACAGGAAAGTTCTCTCTGAAGCTTTCTTT. This chain connects TRBV7-9 to TRBJ1-1, with 8 bases that match TRBD1. The CDR3 totals 16 residues. Germline CDR1 reads SEHNR; CDR2 reads FQNEAQ (reference sequence). Trimming took 5 bases from V and 6 from J; bases not matched to a gene: 14.